Presented here are 31 T cell receptor beta chains from one specimen sequenced in a study of blood T cell repertoires in COVID-19. Method: immunoSEQ multiplex PCR; TCRdb's copy keeps in-frame clones and lacks some. The sample records approximately 220,000 clones, about 86% being singletons. The source material was PBMCs or T cells enriched from blood (not recorded which). All receptors come from a woman aged 35 to 49 with acute COVID-19.

This clone came up once. The V call is TRBV5-5, the J call TRBJ2-5; 7 bases fit TRBD1. Germline CDR1 SGHKS, CDR2 YYEKEE (reference sequence). V gave up 2 bases and J gave up 4 bases; unmatched junction bases: 2. The CDR3 sequence is 13 residues long. This CDR3 is CASSFNRGETQYF. For the CDR3, the DNA is TGTGCCAGCAGCTTTAACAGGGGAGAGACCCAGTACTTC.

The rearrangement joins TRBV18 to TRBJ2-7, with D unresolved. Per germline, CDR1 KGHSH and CDR2 LQKENI. Trimming took 1 base from V and 1 from J, leaving 11 bases between them. The CDR3 runs 15 residues. CDR3 protein: CASSPLRSESYEQYF. The CDR3, as DNA: TGTGCCAGCTCACCACTACGGTCTGAGTCCTACGAGCAGTACTTC.

The chain employs TRBV5-1 and TRBJ2-5; D is perhaps TRBD1 (6 bases). The V gene lost 7 bases and the J gene lost 5 bases, with 15 bases spanning the gap. This CDR3 contains 13 residues. Germline assignment: CDR1 SGHRS and CDR2 YFSETQ. The CDR3 DNA reads TGCGCCAGCGCACCCACAGGGCCCGAGACCCAGTACTTC. It codes for CASAPTGPETQYF.

This clone was recorded only once. This chain uses TRBV9 with TRBJ2-1; maybe TRBD2 (5 bases). V lost 2 bases, J lost 6 bases, and 12 bases lay in between. There are 14 residues in the CDR3. The V gene's germline CDR1 is SGDLS and CDR2 YYNGEE. As DNA, the CDR3 is TGTGCCAGCAGCGTGACGCGGGTCGGCAATGAGCAGTTCTTC. Its protein product is CASSVTRVGNEQFF.

The rearrangement joins TRBV27 to TRBJ1-1, with TRBD1 identical over 7 bases. CDR3 size: 15 residues. V shed 2 bases, J shed 6 bases, and the junction held 9 bases outside the gene matches. The germline CDR1 and CDR2 sequences are MNHEY and SMNVEV (reference sequence). The CDR3, as DNA: TGTGCCAGCAGTTTACGGGAGACAGGGATCTCTGAAGCTTTCTTT. As protein: CASSLRETGISEAFF.

This clone was seen more than once but under ten times. The chain joins TRBV27 to TRBJ1-1; TRBD1 might be the D (6 bases). The CDR3 sequence is 12 residues long. Per germline, CDR1 MNHEY and CDR2 SMNVEV (reference sequence). With 6 bases removed from V and 4 bases from J, the gap between germline ends came to 9 bases. The CDR3 is CASRTGGTEAFF. CDR3 sequence (DNA): TGTGCCAGCAGGACAGGTGGCACTGAAGCTTTCTTT.

This clone showed up just once. This sequence joins TRBV20-1 and TRBJ1-1, with D uncertain. The CDR3 is 11 amino acids. From germline, CDR1 is DFQATT and CDR2 SNEGSKA (reference sequence). The V gene lost 1 base and the J gene lost 7 bases, with 7 bases spanning the gap. The DNA for the CDR3 is TGCAGTGCTAGAGGCGGAGGTGAAGCTTTCTTT. Its translation: CSARGGGEAFF.

A remark on this clone: Other DNA sequences in this sample translate to the same CDR3. The rearrangement uses TRBV28 and TRBJ2-7; 10 bases fit TRBD1. Germline CDR1 MDHEN, CDR2 SYDVKM. CDR3 size: 15 residues. J was trimmed by 3 bases and V by 1 base; bases with no gene match: 3. As DNA, the CDR3 is TGTGCCAGCAGTTTATCCGGGACAGGGGTCTACGAGCAGTACTTC. Protein product: CASSLSGTGVYEQYF.

The chain uses TRBV7-9 and TRBJ2-7; 9 positions match TRBD2. Germline lookup yields CDR1 SEHNR and CDR2 FQNEAQ (reference sequence). V gave up 7 bases and J gave up 5 bases; unmatched junction bases: 9. The CDR3 totals 14 residues. The CDR3 sequence is CASTGTSRFNEQYF. The CDR3 region has the DNA TGTGCCAGCACCGGGACTAGCAGGTTCAACGAGCAGTACTTC.

In regard to this clone: Distinct nucleotide sequences in the sample also encode this CDR3. The chain joins TRBV9 to TRBJ1-1; D perhaps matches TRBD1 (6 bases). Germline V lookup: CDR1 SGDLS, CDR2 YYNGEE. The CDR3 spans 14 residues. Trimming removed 1 base from V and 1 base from J, with 8 bases in between. CDR3 nucleotides: TGTGCCAGCAGCGTAACAGGGACGAACACTGAAGCTTTCTTT. It is translated as CASSVTGTNTEAFF.

The chain uses TRBV30 and TRBJ1-3, with 7 bases matching TRBD1. CDR3 size: 16 residues. V lost 0 bases and J lost 0; bases outside the gene matches: 5. Germline V gene lookup returns CDR1 GTSNPN and CDR2 SVGIG (reference sequence). CDR3 sequence reads: CAWSVRDSGSGNTIYF. CDR3 DNA sequence: TGTGCCTGGAGTGTCCGGGACAGCGGCTCTGGAAACACCATATATTTT.

The rearrangement links TRBV5-1 to TRBJ1-1; 8 nucleotides align to TRBD1. V dropped 0 bases and J dropped 11; count of bases not matched to a gene: 6. From germline, CDR1 is SGHRS and CDR2 YFSETQ. This CDR3 is 13 amino acids long. The CDR3 here is CASSLELGQVAFF. CDR3 nucleotide sequence: TGCGCCAGCAGCTTGGAGTTGGGACAGGTCGCTTTCTTT.

The V and J genes are TRBV28 and TRBJ1-1; tentatively, D is TRBD1 (6 bases). Looked up from germline, CDR1 is MDHEN and CDR2 is SYDVKM. CDR3 length equals 15 residues. Trimming removed 0 bases at V and 2 bases at J, with 10 bases between. CDR3 amino acids: CASSLWGAANTEAFF. CDR3 DNA: TGTGCCAGCAGTTTATGGGGGGCGGCCAACACTGAAGCTTTCTTT.

This chain links TRBV9 with TRBJ2-1; D not certain. Per germline, CDR1 SGDLS and CDR2 YYNGEE. V was trimmed by 0 bases and J by 0 bases, leaving 7 bases between them. The CDR3 has 15 amino acids. The CDR3 nucleotides are TGTGCCAGCAGCGTAGGTAGCTCCTCCTACAATGAGCAGTTCTTC. Translation: CASSVGSSSYNEQFF. Complete variable domain (other parts from reference TRBV9 and TRBJ2-1): DSGVTQTPKHLITATGQRVTLRCSPRSGDLSVYWYQQSLDQGLQFLIQYYNGEERAKGNILERFSAQQFPDLHSELNLSSLELGDSALYFCASSVGSSSYNEQFFGPGTRLTVL.

This chain joins TRBV6-5 and TRBJ2-5; no definite D call. The germline V gene has CDR1 MNHEY and CDR2 SVGAGI. The CDR3 runs 13 residues. Between the trimmed V and J ends, which lost 5 bases and 5 bases, there was a span of 12 bases. As DNA, the CDR3 is TGTGCCAGCAGTCGGAGCCCCTCGGAGACCCAGTACTTC. This encodes CASSRSPSETQYF.

The chain is built from TRBV28 and TRBJ2-7; 9 bases match TRBD2. CDR1 MDHEN and CDR2 SYDVKM come from the germline V gene. The CDR3 is 13 amino acids. V was clipped by 5 bases and J by 4 bases; unmatched bases: 3. The CDR3 nucleotides read TGTGCCAGCAGTCTAGCGGGGTTATACGAGCAGTACTTC. Translation: CASSLAGLYEQYF.

The chain uses TRBV9 and TRBJ1-3; TRBD1 might be the D (6 bases). The germline V gene encodes CDR1 SGDLS and CDR2 YYNGEE. The CDR3 length is 15 residues. V was clipped by 0 bases and J by 4 bases, with 11 bases between them. CDR3 amino acids: CASSVDSTGGNTIYF. The DNA for the CDR3 is TGTGCCAGCAGCGTAGATTCAACAGGGGGAAACACCATATATTTT.

This clone has just one count. The genes are TRBV28 and TRBJ2-1, with 9 positions matching TRBD2. Germline CDR1 and CDR2: MDHEN and SYDVKM. The CDR3 totals 16 residues. V shed 2 bases, J shed 9 bases, and the junction held 11 bases outside the gene matches. The CDR3 DNA sequence: TGTGCCAGCAGTTTAGGTGCGGGAGGGTCCCTGGGTGAGCAGTTCTTC. Its translation is CASSLGAGGSLGEQFF. The full variable domain, its missing parts supplied by reference TRBV28 and TRBJ2-1, is DVKVTQSSRYLVKRTGEKVFLECVQDMDHENMFWYRQDPGLGLRLIYFSYDVKMKEKGDIPEGYSVSREKKERFSLILESASTNQTSMYLCASSLGAGGSLGEQFFGPGTRLTVL.

The chain joins TRBV29-1 to TRBJ2-1; 8 bases align to TRBD2. CDR3 length: 13 residues. From germline, CDR1 is SQVTM and CDR2 ANQGSEA. V was pared by 6 bases and J by 6 bases, with 7 bases of the junction left unmatched. CDR3 nucleotide sequence: TGCAGCGTCGCTATCGGGACTAGCAATGAGCAGTTCTTC. It encodes CSVAIGTSNEQFF.

The chain links TRBV6-5 to TRBJ2-1, with 8 positions matching TRBD2. The CDR3 contains 14 residues. Losses at the gene ends were 5 bases for V and 10 bases for J; bases not matched to a gene: 10. Germline CDR1 reads MNHEY; CDR2 reads SVGAGI. This CDR3 reads CASSTESGRREQFF. The CDR3 nucleotides read TGTGCCAGCAGTACCGAGAGCGGGAGAAGGGAGCAGTTCTTC.

The V gene is TRBV4-1, the J gene TRBJ2-5; perhaps TRBD1 as D (5 bases). The V end lost 1 base, the J end lost 4 bases, and 10 bases lay between the germline ends. Per the germline V gene, CDR1 is MGHRA and CDR2 is YSYEKL. The CDR3 has 14 amino acids. The CDR3 DNA is TGCGCCAGCAGCCAAGGTGGACAACTAGAGACCCAGTACTTC. Its protein product is CASSQGGQLETQYF.

Written as DNA, the CDR3 is TGTGCCAGCAGCTTAACGAGTGAGCAGTTCTTC. It encodes CASSLTSEQFF. V and J are TRBV11-3 and TRBJ2-1; D gene ambiguous. Germline V gene lookup returns CDR1 SGHNT and CDR2 YENEEA. The CDR3 has 11 residues. Deletions cut 2 bases from V and 9 bases from J, with 5 bases between.

V is TRBV19 and J is TRBJ2-5; TRBD2 matches at 8 bases. The V segment lost 8 bases and the J segment 5 bases; nucleotides outside the gene matches: 7. Germline V gene data show CDR1 as LNHDA and CDR2 as SQIVND (reference sequence). The CDR3 has 13 residues. This CDR3 is CASGSGSSETQYF. DNA for the CDR3: TGTGCCAGTGGGAGCGGGAGCAGTGAGACCCAGTACTTC. The full variable domain, in which reference TRBV19 and TRBJ2-5 provide the parts outside the CDR3, is DGGITQSPKYLFRKEGQNVTLSCEQNLNHDAMYWYRQDPGQGLRLIYYSQIVNDFQKGDIAEGYSVSREKKESFPLTVTSAQKNPTAFYLCASGSGSSETQYFGPGTRLLVL.

The genes are TRBV27 and TRBJ2-1, with 9 nucleotides matching TRBD2. J was trimmed by 4 bases and V by 3 bases; bases with no gene match: 7. CDR1 and CDR2 (germline): MNHEY, SMNVEV (reference sequence). The CDR3 sequence is 16 residues long. CDR3 sequence (DNA): TGTGCCAGCAGTTTTCTCTCTAGCGGGACATACAATGAGCAGTTCTTC. Its translation: CASSFLSSGTYNEQFF.

V is TRBV5-5 and J is TRBJ1-5; unclear D gene. The V gene lost 0 bases and the J gene lost 4 bases, with 8 bases spanning the gap. The germline V gene encodes CDR1 SGHKS and CDR2 YYEKEE (reference sequence). This CDR3 region has 14 residues. The CDR3 nucleotides read TGTGCCAGCAGCTTGGGGAGGGAGAATCAGCCCCAGCATTTT. Protein product: CASSLGRENQPQHF. Looking up the rest from reference TRBV5-5 and TRBJ1-5 gives the full variable domain: DAGVTQSPTHLIKTRGQQVTLRCSPISGHKSVSWYQQVLGQGPQFIFQYYEKEERGRGNFPDRFSARQFPNYSSELNVNALLLGDSALYLCASSLGRENQPQHFGDGTRLSIL.

The chain recombines TRBV18 with TRBJ1-1; D unresolved. The CDR3 has 14 residues. Germline V gives CDR1 KGHSH, CDR2 LQKENI. The germline V and J ends were trimmed by 3 bases and 4 bases, with 12 bases remaining between them. CDR3 DNA: TGTGCCAGCTCACCCCAACGGGCGGGCACTGAAGCTTTCTTT. Protein sequence: CASSPQRAGTEAFF.

J is TRBJ2-5 and V is TRBV11-2; D is perhaps TRBD1 (5 bases). Trimming removed 3 bases from V and 5 bases from J, with 16 bases in between. The CDR3 consists of 15 residues. The germline V gene encodes CDR1 SGHAT and CDR2 FQNNGV. The DNA of the CDR3 is TGTGCCAGCAGCTTTAGGGGATCTTTGGGGGAGACCCAGTACTTC. Its protein product is CASSFRGSLGETQYF.

The chain recombines TRBV29-1 with TRBJ1-3; D not certain. Per the germline V gene, CDR1 is SQVTM and CDR2 is ANQGSEA. The V gene lost 0 bases and the J gene lost 2 bases, with 17 bases spanning the gap. CDR3 length: 17 amino acids. CDR3 nucleotides: TGCAGCGTTGAAGACCCGGCCGGAGGTGGGGCTGGAAACACCATATATTTT. Translated, it gives CSVEDPAGGGAGNTIYF. The variable domain in full, completed from reference TRBV29-1 and TRBJ1-3, reads SAVISQKPSRDICQRGTSLTIQCQVDSQVTMMFWYRQQPGQSLTLIATANQGSEATYESGFVIDKFPISRPNLTFSTLTVSNMSPEDSSIYLCSVEDPAGGGAGNTIYFGEGSWLTVV.

The rearrangement joins TRBV15 to TRBJ1-2, with D tentatively TRBD1 (5 bases). The V gene lost 1 base and the J gene lost 6 bases, with 12 bases spanning the gap. This CDR3 comprises 14 residues. CDR1 is LNHNV, CDR2 YYDKDF, per germline (reference sequence). The CDR3: CATSRAEGRDGYTF. CDR3 nucleotides: TGTGCCACCAGCAGAGCGGAGGGGCGGGATGGCTACACCTTC.

The chain recombines TRBV13 with TRBJ2-7; 7 bases map to TRBD2. The V and J ends lost 4 bases and 3 bases, in that order; junction bases with no gene match: 6. There are 14 residues in the CDR3. Germline assignment: CDR1 PRHDT and CDR2 FYEKMQ (reference sequence). In DNA form, the CDR3 reads TGTGCCAGCAGCTCCGCTAGCGGTCACTACGAGCAGTACTTC. It yields the protein CASSSASGHYEQYF.

This chain uses TRBV4-3 with TRBJ1-1; perhaps TRBD1 as D (6 bases). The CDR3 has 17 residues. Germline V CDR1 and CDR2: LGHNA, YSLEER. V gave up 4 bases and J gave up 5 bases, with 23 bases separating them. In DNA form, the CDR3 reads TGCGCCAGCAGCCCGGGGACGCAGGCTGATAGGGGGACTGAAGCTTTCTTT. It is translated as CASSPGTQADRGTEAFF.